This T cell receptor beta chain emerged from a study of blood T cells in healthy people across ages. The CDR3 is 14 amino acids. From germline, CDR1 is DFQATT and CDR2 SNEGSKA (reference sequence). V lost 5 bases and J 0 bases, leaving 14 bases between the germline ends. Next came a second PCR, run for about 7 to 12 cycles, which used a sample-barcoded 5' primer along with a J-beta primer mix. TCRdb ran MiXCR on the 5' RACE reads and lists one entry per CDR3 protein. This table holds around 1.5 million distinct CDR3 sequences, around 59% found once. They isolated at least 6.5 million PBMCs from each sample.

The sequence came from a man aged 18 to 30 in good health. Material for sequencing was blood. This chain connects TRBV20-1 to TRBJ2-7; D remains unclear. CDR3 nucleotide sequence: TGCAGTGCTCACGAACCAGCCAGCTCCTACGAGCAGTACTTC. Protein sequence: CSAHEPASSYEQYF.